Presented here are 5 T cell receptor beta chains from one specimen sequenced in a study of CD8 T cells in ankylosing spondylitis. TCRdb called the 5' RACE reads again in MiXCR, with one record for every CDR3 protein. Of about 360,000 distinct CDR3 sequences listed, roughly 22% are singletons. The sample consisted of blood, either unsorted or a sorted T cell fraction (not recorded which). The receptors derive from a male donor with ankylosing spondylitis or in good health (not recorded which).

The rearrangement uses TRBV2 and TRBJ2-2; D might be TRBD1 (5 bases). Germline V gene data show CDR1 as SNHLY and CDR2 as FYNNEI. V lost 3 bases to trimming and J lost 5 bases, with 7 bases between them. The CDR3 is made up of 13 amino acids. The CDR3, as DNA: TGTGCCAGCAGTGAGCGGACAACCGGGGAGCTGTTTTTT. Amino acid sequence: CASSERTTGELFF.

Only a few counts were recorded for this clonotype. V gene TRBV7-2 combines with J gene TRBJ2-7, with D uncertain. V shed 1 base and J shed 4 bases, with 11 bases lying between them. CDR1 and CDR2 (germline): SGHTA, FQGNSA. This CDR3 spans 14 amino acids. The CDR3 DNA is TGTGCCAGCAGCTTAGAGGGCTCATGGTACGAGCAGTACTTC. It encodes CASSLEGSWYEQYF.

The chain has TRBV6-5 and TRBJ2-3; no firm D call. Germline-derived CDR1 and CDR2 are MNHEY and SVGAGI. The germline V and J ends were trimmed by 0 bases and 4 bases, with 20 bases remaining between them. This CDR3 region has 18 residues. In DNA, the CDR3 is TGTGCCAGCAGTTACTCGACAACTCCCCCTAGTCGGGCAGATACGCAGTATTTT. Translation gives CASSYSTTPPSRADTQYF.

V usage is TRBV12-3 or TRBV12-4 and J usage is TRBJ1-3; 9 bases are shared with TRBD1. This CDR3 is 16 amino acids long. V dropped 5 bases and J dropped 1; count of bases not matched to a gene: 6. CDR3 DNA sequence: TGTGCCAGCAGTCCATGGGACAGGGCGTCTGGAAACACCATATATTTT. It yields the protein CASSPWDRASGNTIYF.

The chain uses TRBV6-2 or TRBV6-3 and TRBJ2-7, with TRBD1 as a possible D gene (6 bases). The germline V gene encodes CDR1 MNHEY and CDR2 SVGEGT. This CDR3 is 13 amino acids long. Trimming removed 7 bases at V and 5 bases at J, with 15 bases between. CDR3 amino acids: CASNPYPGDEQYF. CDR3 DNA: TGTGCCAGCAACCCTTACCCAGGGGACGAGCAGTACTTC.